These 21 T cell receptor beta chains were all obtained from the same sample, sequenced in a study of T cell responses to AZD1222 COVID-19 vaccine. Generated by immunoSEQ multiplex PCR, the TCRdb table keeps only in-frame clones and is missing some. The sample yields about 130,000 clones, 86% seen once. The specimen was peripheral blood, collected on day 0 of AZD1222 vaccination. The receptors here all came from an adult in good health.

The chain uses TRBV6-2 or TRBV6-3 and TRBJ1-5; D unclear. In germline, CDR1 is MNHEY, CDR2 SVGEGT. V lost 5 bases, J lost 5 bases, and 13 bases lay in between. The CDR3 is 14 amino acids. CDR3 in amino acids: CASSTRTDYQPQHF. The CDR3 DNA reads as TGTGCCAGCAGTACCCGGACCGATTATCAGCCCCAGCATTTT.

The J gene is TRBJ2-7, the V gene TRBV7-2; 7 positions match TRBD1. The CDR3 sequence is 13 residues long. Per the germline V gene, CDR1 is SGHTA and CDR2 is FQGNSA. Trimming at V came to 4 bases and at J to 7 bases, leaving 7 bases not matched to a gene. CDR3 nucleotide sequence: TGTGCCAGCAGCTGGAGACAGGGAGAAGAGCAGTACTTC. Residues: CASSWRQGEEQYF.

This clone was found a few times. The CDR3 here is CAWSVGNTIYF. CDR3 nucleotide sequence: TGTGCCTGGAGTGTAGGAAACACCATATATTTT. The V call is TRBV30, the J call TRBJ1-3; D uncertain. The CDR3 spans 11 residues. Trimming removed 0 bases at V and 4 bases at J, with 1 base between. Germline CDR1 is GTSNPN and CDR2 is SVGIG (reference sequence).

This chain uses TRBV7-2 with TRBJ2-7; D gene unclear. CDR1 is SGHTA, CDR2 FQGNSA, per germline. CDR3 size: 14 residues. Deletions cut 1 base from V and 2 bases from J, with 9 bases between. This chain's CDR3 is CASSLDPEPYEQYF. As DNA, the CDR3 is TGTGCCAGCAGCTTAGATCCCGAACCCTACGAGCAGTACTTC. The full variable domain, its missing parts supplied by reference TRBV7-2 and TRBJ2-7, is GAGVSQSPSNKVTEKGKDVELRCDPISGHTALYWYRQSLGQGLEFLIYFQGNSAPDKSGLPSDRFSAERTGGSVSTLTIQRTQQEDSAVYLCASSLDPEPYEQYFGPGTRLTVT.

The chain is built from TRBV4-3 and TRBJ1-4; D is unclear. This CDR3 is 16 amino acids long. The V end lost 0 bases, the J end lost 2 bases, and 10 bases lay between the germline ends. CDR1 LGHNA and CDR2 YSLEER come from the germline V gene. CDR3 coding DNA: TGCGCCAGCAGCCAAGATGTGGGAAGGACTAATGAAAAACTGTTTTTT. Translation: CASSQDVGRTNEKLFF.

CDR3 sequence reads: CASSFRGGQGNTDTQYF. The CDR3 nucleotides are TGTGCCAGCAGCTTCCGGGGAGGACAGGGAAACACAGATACGCAGTATTTT. J is TRBJ2-3 and V is TRBV7-2; TRBD1 agrees at 8 bases. Per germline, CDR1 SGHTA and CDR2 FQGNSA. The CDR3 consists of 17 residues. V trimming: 3 bases; J trimming: 2 bases; junction bases outside the gene matches: 10.

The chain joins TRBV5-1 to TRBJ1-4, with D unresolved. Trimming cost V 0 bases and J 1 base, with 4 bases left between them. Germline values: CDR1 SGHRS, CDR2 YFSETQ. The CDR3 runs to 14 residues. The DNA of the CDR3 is TGCGCCAGCAGCTTGGGCAGAACTAATGAAAAACTGTTTTTT. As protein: CASSLGRTNEKLFF.

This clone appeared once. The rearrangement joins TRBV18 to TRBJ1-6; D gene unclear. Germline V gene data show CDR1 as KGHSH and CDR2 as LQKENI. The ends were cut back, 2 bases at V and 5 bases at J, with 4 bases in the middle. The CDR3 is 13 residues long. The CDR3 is CASSPGNNSPLHF. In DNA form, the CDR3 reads TGTGCCAGCTCACCAGGGAATAATTCACCCCTCCACTTT.

CDR3 nucleotides: TGTGCCAGCAGGGGGACAGGGGGCAACGAAAAACTGTTTTTT. It encodes CASRGTGGNEKLFF. This sequence joins TRBV7-9 and TRBJ1-4; 12 bases are a match to TRBD1. Germline V gene sequence: CDR1 SEHNR, CDR2 FQNEAQ (reference sequence). The ends lost 6 bases at V and 8 bases at J; junction bases unmatched: 4. This CDR3 spans 14 amino acids.

The CDR3 DNA is TGTGCCAGCTCACCACGACTCAGGGGCTCGGAGAACACTGAAGCTTTCTTT. This encodes CASSPRLRGSENTEAFF. The chain combines TRBV18 with TRBJ1-1, with D possibly TRBD1 on 6 matching bases. Trimming took off 1 base at V and 1 base at J, with 16 bases between the two ends. This CDR3 is 17 amino acids long. In germline, CDR1 is KGHSH, CDR2 LQKENI. The whole variable domain, filled in from reference TRBV18 and TRBJ1-1, reads NAGVMQNPRHLVRRRGQEARLRCSPMKGHSHVYWYRQLPEEGLKFMVYLQKENIIDESGMPKERFSAEFPKEGPSILRIQQVVRGDSAAYFCASSPRLRGSENTEAFFGQGTRLTVV.

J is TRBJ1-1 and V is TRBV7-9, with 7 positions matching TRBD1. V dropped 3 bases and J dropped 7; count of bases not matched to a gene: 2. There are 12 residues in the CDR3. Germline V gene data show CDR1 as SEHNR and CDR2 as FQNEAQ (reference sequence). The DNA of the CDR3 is TGTGCCAGCAGCTTCGACAGGGTTGAAGCTTTCTTT. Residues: CASSFDRVEAFF.

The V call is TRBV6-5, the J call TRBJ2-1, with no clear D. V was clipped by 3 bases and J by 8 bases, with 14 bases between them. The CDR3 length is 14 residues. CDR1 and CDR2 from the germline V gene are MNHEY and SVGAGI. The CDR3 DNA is TGTGCCAGCAGTTATGGGGTTGGTGGGGATGAGCAGTTCTTC. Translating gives CASSYGVGGDEQFF.

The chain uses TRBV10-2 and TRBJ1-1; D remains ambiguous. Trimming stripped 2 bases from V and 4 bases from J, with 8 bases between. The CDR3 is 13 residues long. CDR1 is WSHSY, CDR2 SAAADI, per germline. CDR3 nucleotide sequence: TGCGCCAGCAGTGAGGGGTACGGCACTGAAGCTTTCTTT. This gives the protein CASSEGYGTEAFF.

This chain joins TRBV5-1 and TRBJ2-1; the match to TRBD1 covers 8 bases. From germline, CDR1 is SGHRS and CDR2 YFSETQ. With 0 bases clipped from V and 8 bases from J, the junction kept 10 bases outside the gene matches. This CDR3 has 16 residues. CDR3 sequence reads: CASSLDTRTGTHEQFF. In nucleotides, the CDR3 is TGCGCCAGCAGCTTGGATACCAGGACAGGGACCCATGAGCAGTTCTTC.

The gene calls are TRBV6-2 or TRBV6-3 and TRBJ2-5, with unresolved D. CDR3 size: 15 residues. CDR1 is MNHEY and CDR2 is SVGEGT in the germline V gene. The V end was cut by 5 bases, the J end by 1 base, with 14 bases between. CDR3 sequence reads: CASSRIRVTQETQYF. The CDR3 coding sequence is TGTGCCAGCAGTCGTATCCGGGTAACCCAAGAGACCCAGTACTTC.

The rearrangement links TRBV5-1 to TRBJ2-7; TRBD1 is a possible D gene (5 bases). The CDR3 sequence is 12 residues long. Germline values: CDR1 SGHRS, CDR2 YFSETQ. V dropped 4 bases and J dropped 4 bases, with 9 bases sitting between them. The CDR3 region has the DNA TGCGCCAGCAGCCGCGGACATTACGAGCAGTACTTC. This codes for CASSRGHYEQYF.

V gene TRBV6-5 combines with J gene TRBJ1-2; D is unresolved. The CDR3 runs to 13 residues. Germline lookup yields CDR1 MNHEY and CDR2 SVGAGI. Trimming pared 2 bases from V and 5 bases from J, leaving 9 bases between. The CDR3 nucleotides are TGTGCCAGCAGTTACAGCAGGTTTTATGGCTACACCTTC. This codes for CASSYSRFYGYTF.

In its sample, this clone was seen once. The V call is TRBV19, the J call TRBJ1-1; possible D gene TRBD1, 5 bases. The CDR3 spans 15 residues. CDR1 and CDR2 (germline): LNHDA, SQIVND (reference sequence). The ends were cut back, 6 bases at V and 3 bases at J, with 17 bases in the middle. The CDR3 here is CASRERGSMDTEAFF. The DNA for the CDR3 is TGTGCCAGTAGGGAGAGGGGCAGCATGGACACTGAAGCTTTCTTT.

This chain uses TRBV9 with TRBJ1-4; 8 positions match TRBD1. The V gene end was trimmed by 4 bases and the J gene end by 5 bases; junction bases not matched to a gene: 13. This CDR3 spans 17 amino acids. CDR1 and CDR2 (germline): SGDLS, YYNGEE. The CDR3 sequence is CASSTGTGLRTNEKLFF. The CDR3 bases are TGTGCCAGCAGCACAGGGACAGGTTTAAGGACGAATGAAAAACTGTTTTTT.

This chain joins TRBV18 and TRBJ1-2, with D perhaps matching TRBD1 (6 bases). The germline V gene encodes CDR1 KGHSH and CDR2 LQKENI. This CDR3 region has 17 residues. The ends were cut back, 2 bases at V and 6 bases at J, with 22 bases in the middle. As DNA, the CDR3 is TGTGCCAGCTCACCAATTGTTAGTTCCGGGACACCGAATGGCTACACCTTC. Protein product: CASSPIVSSGTPNGYTF. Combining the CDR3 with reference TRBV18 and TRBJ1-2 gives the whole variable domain NAGVMQNPRHLVRRRGQEARLRCSPMKGHSHVYWYRQLPEEGLKFMVYLQKENIIDESGMPKERFSAEFPKEGPSILRIQQVVRGDSAAYFCASSPIVSSGTPNGYTFGSGTRLTVV.

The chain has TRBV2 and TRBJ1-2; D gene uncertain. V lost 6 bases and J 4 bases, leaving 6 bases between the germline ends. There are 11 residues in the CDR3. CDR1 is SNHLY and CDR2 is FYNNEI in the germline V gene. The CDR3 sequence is CASSLSYGYTF. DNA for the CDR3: TGTGCCAGCAGCCTCTCCTATGGCTACACCTTC. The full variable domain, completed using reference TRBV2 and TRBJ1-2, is EPEVTQTPSHQVTQMGQEVILRCVPISNHLYFYWYRQILGQKVEFLVSFYNNEISEKSEIFDDQFSVERPDGSNFTLKIRSTKLEDSAMYFCASSLSYGYTFGSGTRLTVV.